These 15 T cell receptor beta chains were all obtained from the same sample, sequenced in a study of shared clonotypes between healthy human individuals. Cells designated naive CD8 were CD45RO-negative and were positively selected for CCR7, with terminally differentiated effector memory CD45RA+ cells excluded. Repertoires were generated with immunoSEQ multiplex PCR, while TCRdb's copy carries only in-frame clones and drops some. The table lists approximately 1.9 million clones, around 93% of them singletons. Sequencing used naive CD8+ T cells from PBMCs. The receptor set was obtained from a man between 18 and 29 years old in good health. Some clones in this sample may be carry-over from other donors' samples.

The chain combines TRBV28 with TRBJ2-3; no clear D. The CDR3 runs 11 residues. The V gene lost 5 bases and the J gene lost 10 bases, with 10 bases spanning the gap. From germline, CDR1 is MDHEN and CDR2 SYDVKM. CDR3 loop: CASSTLTPQYF. CDR3 coding DNA: TGTGCCAGCAGTACGCTAACTCCGCAGTATTTT.

This rearrangement joins TRBV6-1 to TRBJ2-7; the D gene is possibly TRBD1 (6 bases). V was pared by 7 bases and J by 4 bases, with 23 bases between. Germline-derived CDR1 and CDR2 are MNHNS and SASEGT. This CDR3 has 16 amino acids. For the CDR3, the DNA is TGTGCCAGCATTAAAGCAGGGGCCCTAGGGGCTTACGAGCAGTACTTC. As protein: CASIKAGALGAYEQYF.

J is TRBJ2-5 and V is TRBV19; D possibly corresponds to TRBD2 (5 bases). CDR3 length equals 13 residues. Germline-derived CDR1 and CDR2 are LNHDA and SQIVND (reference sequence). Trimming removed 3 bases from V and 5 bases from J, with 10 bases in between. CDR3 bases: TGTGCCAGTAGTATGTATTGGAGGGAGACCCAGTACTTC. It yields the protein CASSMYWRETQYF.

Here the CDR3 reads CASSSSWADIQYF. CDR3 bases: TGTGCCAGCAGCTCATCCTGGGCCGACATTCAGTACTTC. The chain couples TRBV9 to TRBJ2-4; D is uncertain. V was clipped by 4 bases and J by 8 bases, with 13 bases between them. Germline V gene sequence: CDR1 SGDLS, CDR2 YYNGEE. The CDR3 runs to 13 residues.

The V call is TRBV4-2, the J call TRBJ2-3, with D maybe TRBD2 (6 bases). CDR1 is LGHNA, CDR2 YNFKEQ, per germline. Deletions cut 2 bases from V and 9 bases from J, with 15 bases between. The CDR3 has 14 residues. The CDR3 DNA sequence: TGTGCCAGCAGCCAACCGACTAGGTCTGAAACGCAGTATTTT. It translates to CASSQPTRSETQYF.

This clone appeared once. V and J are TRBV6-6 and TRBJ1-2, with 9 bases matching TRBD1. This CDR3 spans 16 amino acids. Germline V gene lookup returns CDR1 MNHNY and CDR2 SVGAGI (reference sequence). Germline trimming cut 2 bases from V and 2 bases from J; bases unmatched to any gene: 6. Here the CDR3 DNA reads TGTGCCAGCAGTTACCCCACAGGACAGGGGAACTATGGCTACACCTTC. It yields the protein CASSYPTGQGNYGYTF.

This clone was found a few times. Other nucleotide sequences in the sample specify the same CDR3. The CDR3 is CASSVGQGSGNTIYF. DNA for the CDR3: TGTGCCAGCAGCGTGGGACAGGGCTCTGGAAACACCATATATTTT. The rearrangement links TRBV9 to TRBJ1-3; 9 positions match TRBD1. The CDR3 totals 15 residues. Per the germline V gene, CDR1 is SGDLS and CDR2 is YYNGEE. J gave up 0 bases and V 2 bases, and 0 bases lay outside the gene matches.

This clone was counted a single time. The chain uses TRBV11-2 and TRBJ2-5; no clear D. This CDR3 has 15 residues. Germline V gene data show CDR1 as SGHAT and CDR2 as FQNNGV. The V end lost 5 bases, the J end lost 0 bases, and 13 bases lay between the germline ends. DNA of the CDR3: TGTGCCAGCAGCCCCCCCGTTTTGTACCAAGAGACCCAGTACTTC. Translating it yields CASSPPVLYQETQYF.

The J gene is TRBJ2-4, the V gene TRBV13; TRBD2 matches at 8 bases. This CDR3 has 17 residues. Germline loops: CDR1 PRHDT, CDR2 FYEKMQ (reference sequence). V was clipped by 2 bases and J by 2 bases; unmatched bases: 8. CDR3 sequence reads: CASSLLGTRISKNIQYF. Here the CDR3 DNA reads TGTGCCAGCAGCTTATTAGGGACTAGGATATCCAAAAACATTCAGTACTTC.

The CDR3 DNA reads TGTGCCAGCAGTCCTCTCCCAGGGTCCGGCAATCAGCCCCAGCATTTT. Amino acid sequence: CASSPLPGSGNQPQHF. This chain connects TRBV11-2 to TRBJ1-5; a possible D gene is TRBD1 (5 bases). Germline CDR1 is SGHAT and CDR2 is FQNNGV. Trimming took 6 bases from V and 2 from J, leaving 17 bases between them. The CDR3 covers 16 residues.

V gene TRBV28 combines with J gene TRBJ2-5, with TRBD2 matching over 7 bases. In germline, CDR1 is MDHEN, CDR2 SYDVKM. CDR3 length: 17 residues. J lost 1 base, V lost 0 bases, and 8 bases had no gene match. The CDR3 region has the DNA TGTGCCAGCAGTTTATGGGTTGGCGGGAGCCTCCAAGAGACCCAGTACTTC. This encodes CASSLWVGGSLQETQYF.

The chain recombines TRBV27 with TRBJ1-4; D unclear. The CDR3 has 15 residues. With 5 bases removed from V and 1 base from J, the gap between germline ends came to 11 bases. Germline CDR1 reads MNHEY; CDR2 reads SMNVEV (reference sequence). For the CDR3, the DNA is TGTGCCAGCAGTCCCAGACGGGTAACTAATGAAAAACTGTTTTTT. It codes for CASSPRRVTNEKLFF.

The chain recombines TRBV29-1 with TRBJ2-7; D remains ambiguous. The length of the CDR3 is 13 residues. Germline V gene sequence: CDR1 SQVTM, CDR2 ANQGSEA. V lost 3 bases to trimming and J lost 3 bases, with 12 bases between them. The CDR3 DNA is TGCAGCGTTGATGGACCGGTCCTCTACGAGCAGTACTTC. The encoded protein is CSVDGPVLYEQYF.

This clone was seen once. The rearrangement links TRBV7-9 to TRBJ2-2; the D gene could be TRBD1 or TRBD2 (6 bases each). Germline CDR1 is SEHNR and CDR2 is FQNEAQ (reference sequence). This CDR3 has 16 residues. V gave up 5 bases and J gave up 1 base, with 14 bases separating them. The CDR3 is CASSPLGGQNTGELFF. Here the CDR3 DNA reads TGTGCCAGCAGCCCTCTGGGGGGCCAGAACACCGGGGAGCTGTTTTTT.

This clone was counted once. The chain is built from TRBV7-2 and TRBJ2-7, with 10 bases aligning to TRBD1. The germline CDR1 and CDR2 sequences are SGHTA and FQGNSA. Losses at the gene ends were 1 base for V and 2 bases for J; bases not matched to a gene: 5. The CDR3 covers 16 residues. This chain's CDR3 is CASSLGGGTGAYEQYF. CDR3 nucleotide sequence: TGTGCCAGCAGCTTAGGGGGCGGGACAGGGGCCTACGAGCAGTACTTC.